The entry that follows covers one T cell receptor (beta chain) sequence. The source of the sample is a study of blood T cell repertoires in COVID-19. The assay was immunoSEQ multiplex PCR, and TCRdb's table has in-frame clones only and misses some. The data show fewer than 200,000 clones, more than 75% seen once. This CDR3 is built from 17 residues. Germline CDR1 ENHRY, CDR2 SYGVKD. With V trimmed by 4 bases and J by 7 bases, 13 bases remained unmatched. The Seattle patients, enrolled during active infection, were followed longitudinally. The chain recombines TRBV10-3 with TRBJ2-1, with 10 bases identical to TRBD1. The sequenced material came from peripheral blood. The sequence was collected from a woman between 70 and 85 years old with COVID-19, enrolled during active disease. CDR3 sequence (DNA): TGTGCCATCAGTGCCAGGCCCGGGACAGGGGAAAGTAATGAGCAGTTCTTC. Translating it yields CAISARPGTGESNEQFF.